This T cell receptor beta chain was captured in a study of blood T cells in healthy people across ages. Background on the study: Capture via template switching afforded approximately one barcoded beta molecule per two T cells.

Germline V gene sequence: CDR1 SGHDN, CDR2 FVKESK. The CDR3 is 16 residues long. Study results and caveats: Older individuals had lower TCR beta diversity per million T cells (the decline was roughly linear). The CMV status of each donor remained undetermined, and this could have confounded shifts in expanded clonotypes.

Together with a sample-barcoded 5' primer, a J-beta primer mix was included in a second PCR lasting roughly 6 to 12 cycles. Each CDR3 protein is one row after TCRdb ran MiXCR on the 5' RACE reads. The data contain about 900,000 distinct CDR3 sequences, 60% to 80% of them seen just once; the ten biggest clones take up about a quarter. Comment on this clonotype: The antigen is not known.

The chain employs TRBV14 and TRBJ2-5, with a possible D match to TRBD1 (5 bases). The end of the DNA fits TRBJ2-7 better, so the J call may be wrong. The sample taken for sequencing was blood. The TCR comes from a man aged 25 to 40 in good health. CDR3 DNA sequence: TGTGCCAGCAGCCAAGACACAGTGATGGGGCCTTACGAGCAGTACTTC. The encoded protein is CASSQDTVMGPYEQYF.